A single sample gave rise to the 21 T cell receptor beta chains below, sequenced in a study of blood T cell repertoires in COVID-19. Only in-frame clones appear in the TCRdb table, and some are missing; sequencing was by immunoSEQ multiplex PCR. The table records about 150,000 clones, 80% to 85% of them present only once. Material: PBMCs or T cells enriched from blood (not recorded which). The receptors shown here come from a man between 65 and 79 years old who had been exposed to COVID-19.

The chain carries TRBV12-3 or TRBV12-4 and TRBJ2-3, with D perhaps matching TRBD1 (6 bases). There are 13 residues in the CDR3. Trimming took 11 bases from V and 2 from J, leaving 14 bases between them. The chain's CDR3 is CAGRRDTTDTQYF. Here the CDR3 DNA reads TGTGCCGGGCGCCGGGACACCACAGATACGCAGTATTTT.

V and J are TRBV28 and TRBJ1-3, with 9 bases aligning to TRBD1. Trimming took 5 bases from V and 4 from J; bases not matched to a gene: 9. The CDR3 length is 16 residues. The germline V gene has CDR1 MDHEN and CDR2 SYDVKM. CDR3 nucleotides: TGTGCCAGCAGTCTCGGCCGAGGGACAGGGGGAAACACCATATATTTT. Its translation is CASSLGRGTGGNTIYF.

This chain connects TRBV7-2 to TRBJ1-4; a weak D match, TRBD1 (5 bases). The CDR3 length is 15 residues. CDR1 is SGHTA, CDR2 FQGNSA, per germline. Between the trimmed V and J ends, which lost 0 bases and 3 bases, there was a span of 8 bases. CDR3 nucleotides: TGTGCCAGCAGCTTAGCTCAGGGTTCTAATGAAAAACTGTTTTTT. Encoded protein: CASSLAQGSNEKLFF.

The chain uses TRBV24-1 and TRBJ2-3; 8 bases line up with TRBD1. This CDR3 contains 15 residues. From germline, CDR1 is KGHDR and CDR2 SFDVKD. The V and J ends lost 5 bases and 4 bases, in that order; junction bases with no gene match: 7. The CDR3 loop reads CATSGFETGADTQYF. CDR3 nucleotides: TGTGCCACCAGTGGGTTCGAGACAGGGGCAGATACGCAGTATTTT.

The chain joins TRBV6-2 or TRBV6-3 to TRBJ1-6; 7 bases match TRBD1. J gave up 6 bases and V 4 bases, and 6 bases lay outside the gene matches. This CDR3 has 15 residues. Germline CDR1 MNHEY, CDR2 SVGEGT. Here the CDR3 reads CASSSPGQTNSPLHF. In DNA form, the CDR3 reads TGTGCCAGCAGTTCCCCGGGACAGACTAATTCACCCCTCCACTTT.

The chain recombines TRBV9 with TRBJ2-6; no reliable D call. Germline CDR1 SGDLS, CDR2 YYNGEE. CDR3 length: 15 residues. The ends were cut back, 3 bases at V and 2 bases at J, with 9 bases in the middle. The CDR3 protein is CASSGAIPGANVLTF. The CDR3 nucleotides read TGTGCCAGCAGCGGGGCAATCCCTGGGGCCAACGTCCTGACTTTC.

The chain carries TRBV4-2 and TRBJ2-1; no definite D call. The CDR3 is made up of 16 amino acids. Germline CDR1 and CDR2: LGHNA and YNFKEQ. Trimming left V 0 bases short and J 7 bases short, with 16 bases between. The CDR3 sequence is CASSQEAANSRNEQFF. In DNA, the CDR3 is TGTGCCAGCAGCCAAGAGGCGGCGAATTCGAGAAATGAGCAGTTCTTC.

This clone appeared once. The gene calls are TRBV11-3 and TRBJ2-7; 7 bases are a match to TRBD1. The CDR3 consists of 16 residues. CDR1 SGHNT and CDR2 YENEEA come from the germline V gene. The junction had 10 bases not matched to a gene; V was cut back by 5 bases and J by 0 bases. The CDR3 is CASSVRAGTDSYEQYF. The CDR3 DNA sequence: TGTGCCAGCAGCGTTAGGGCCGGGACAGACTCCTACGAGCAGTACTTC.

The chain couples TRBV3-1 (or the pseudogene TRBV3-2) to TRBJ2-3, with unresolved D. Germline CDR1 reads LGHDT; CDR2 reads YNNKEL (reference sequence). The CDR3 length is 12 residues. The V and J ends lost 2 bases and 5 bases respectively, with 5 bases between them. The CDR3 sequence is CASSQMRDTQYF. CDR3 DNA sequence: TGTGCCAGCAGCCAAATGAGAGATACGCAGTATTTT.

The chain is built from TRBV27 and TRBJ2-6; 8 bases line up with TRBD1. Trimming cost V 4 bases and J 4 bases; bases outside gene matches: 6. The germline V gene has CDR1 MNHEY and CDR2 SMNVEV (reference sequence). The CDR3 is 16 residues long. This CDR3 reads CASSSDRVSGANVLTF. CDR3 nucleotides: TGTGCCAGCAGTTCGGACAGGGTATCCGGGGCCAACGTCCTGACTTTC.

The count of this clone is one. V gene TRBV19 combines with J gene TRBJ1-1; a possible D gene is TRBD1 (5 bases). This CDR3 is 13 amino acids long. From germline, CDR1 is LNHDA and CDR2 SQIVND (reference sequence). V was cut by 3 bases and J by 6 bases, with 11 bases left in between. CDR3 sequence: CASSMGLGAEAFF. For the CDR3, the DNA is TGTGCCAGTAGTATGGGACTGGGGGCTGAAGCTTTCTTT.

The chain couples TRBV3-1 (or the pseudogene TRBV3-2) to TRBJ1-3; D is perhaps TRBD1 (5 bases). The CDR3 has 14 amino acids. Trimming took 5 bases from V and 3 from J, leaving 11 bases between them. CDR1 LGHDT and CDR2 YNNKEL come from the germline V gene (reference sequence). In nucleotides, the CDR3 is TGTGCCAGCAGCGAAAGGGGCGATGGAAACACCATATATTTT. Translation: CASSERGDGNTIYF.

In its sample, this clone was seen once. The chain carries TRBV9 and TRBJ2-1; 13 nucleotides agree with TRBD2. This CDR3 is 17 amino acids long. CDR1 SGDLS and CDR2 YYNGEE come from the germline V gene. Losses at the gene ends were 3 bases for V and 0 bases for J; bases not matched to a gene: 3. Here the CDR3 DNA reads TGTGCCAGCAGCGCCGGGACTAGCGGGGCCTCCTACAATGAGCAGTTCTTC. This gives the protein CASSAGTSGASYNEQFF.

The gene calls are TRBV5-8 and TRBJ2-7; D is ambiguous. With 3 bases removed from V and 4 bases from J, the gap between germline ends came to 11 bases. There are 13 residues in the CDR3. CDR1 SGHTS and CDR2 YDEGEE come from the germline V gene. CDR3 sequence: CASSYRSGYEQYF. In nucleotides, the CDR3 is TGTGCCAGCAGCTACCGCTCCGGGTACGAGCAGTACTTC.

The rearrangement joins TRBV29-1 to TRBJ2-1, with 9 bases that match TRBD2. The V gene's germline CDR1 is SQVTM and CDR2 ANQGSEA. V gave up 5 bases and J gave up 3 bases; unmatched junction bases: 11. This CDR3 comprises 16 residues. The CDR3 loop reads CSVPQVAGDYYNEQFF. In DNA form, the CDR3 reads TGCAGCGTTCCGCAGGTAGCGGGAGATTACTACAATGAGCAGTTCTTC.

The rearrangement links TRBV15 to TRBJ1-5; unclear D gene. In germline, CDR1 is LNHNV, CDR2 YYDKDF (reference sequence). Trimming took 0 bases from V and 0 from J, leaving 9 bases between them. CDR3 size: 16 residues. The CDR3: CATSRDRSYSNQPQHF. The CDR3 bases are TGTGCCACCAGCAGAGACCGGAGTTATAGCAATCAGCCCCAGCATTTT.

J is TRBJ2-1 and V is TRBV11-2; 11 bases line up with TRBD2. The ends lost 5 bases at V and 0 bases at J; junction bases unmatched: 12. CDR1 SGHAT and CDR2 FQNNGV come from the germline V gene. The CDR3 has 19 amino acids. In DNA form, the CDR3 reads TGTGCCAGCAGCCATAGACTAGCGGGACAAACGAGCTCCTACAATGAGCAGTTCTTC. Amino acids: CASSHRLAGQTSSYNEQFF. The full variable domain, in which reference TRBV11-2 and TRBJ2-1 provide the parts outside the CDR3, is EAGVAQSPRYKIIEKRQSVAFWCNPISGHATLYWYQQILGQGPKLLIQFQNNGVVDDSQLPKDRFSAERLKGVDSTLKIQPAKLEDSAVYLCASSHRLAGQTSSYNEQFFGPGTRLTVL.

The chain is built from TRBV5-1 and TRBJ1-2; 9 bases map to TRBD1. The germline gives CDR1 SGHRS, CDR2 YFSETQ. V shed 0 bases, J shed 6 bases, and the junction held 6 bases outside the gene matches. The length of the CDR3 is 15 residues. The CDR3 spells CASSLGGTGKNGYTF. The CDR3 nucleotides are TGCGCCAGCAGCTTGGGCGGGACAGGGAAGAATGGCTACACCTTC.

This clone is a singleton in its sample. The rearrangement joins TRBV28 to TRBJ1-2; a weak D match, TRBD1 (5 bases). The CDR3 sequence is 10 residues long. Germline assignment: CDR1 MDHEN and CDR2 SYDVKM. Trimming took 11 bases from V and 5 from J, leaving 9 bases between them. The CDR3 DNA sequence: TGTGCCTGCGGGGCTTATGGCTACACCTTC. Translated: CACGAYGYTF.

The genes are TRBV5-5 and TRBJ2-2; D unclear. Germline CDR1 is SGHKS and CDR2 is YYEKEE (reference sequence). Trimming removed 4 bases at V and 1 base at J, with 11 bases between. This CDR3 region has 15 residues. The CDR3 coding sequence is TGTGCCAGCAGCCTGGGTTTAGTGAACACCGGGGAGCTGTTTTTT. Its protein is CASSLGLVNTGELFF. Full variable domain (remainder filled in from reference TRBV5-5 and TRBJ2-2): DAGVTQSPTHLIKTRGQQVTLRCSPISGHKSVSWYQQVLGQGPQFIFQYYEKEERGRGNFPDRFSARQFPNYSSELNVNALLLGDSALYLCASSLGLVNTGELFFGEGSRLTVL.

V usage is TRBV9 and J usage is TRBJ2-7; TRBD2 is a possible D gene (6 bases). V was clipped by 4 bases and J by 3 bases, with 17 bases between them. Germline-derived CDR1 and CDR2 are SGDLS and YYNGEE. CDR3 size: 15 residues. The CDR3 is CASSPSAGGGYEQYF. CDR3 in DNA: TGTGCCAGCAGCCCAAGTGCCGGGGGAGGCTACGAGCAGTACTTC.